The source of this T cell receptor (beta chain) is a study of radiotherapy plus CTLA-4 blockade in lung cancer. For the study at large: An objective response was seen in around 19% of patients, and disease control in less than 40%. Whole-study findings and limits: Among reported predictors of response, early blood T cell clone dynamics with interferon-beta performed best. Blood-borne expansion of tumor-derived TCR clones followed radiotherapy plus ipilimumab.

The V end was cut by 6 bases, the J end by 3 bases, with 11 bases between. Germline V gives CDR1 MNHNY, CDR2 SVGAGI (reference sequence). The CDR3 has 13 amino acids. Enrolled patients, whose metastatic non-small-cell lung cancer was chemo-refractory, received focal radiation plus CTLA-4 blockade with ipilimumab. Some clones are missing from TCRdb's copy, which holds only in-frame ones; the method was immunoSEQ multiplex PCR. The profile shows some 80,000 clones, about 80% of them singletons. Regarding this clone: Its cognate antigen is unknown.

The sample in question was peripheral blood, obtained from a patient treated with radiotherapy plus ipilimumab. The rearrangement links TRBV6-6 to TRBJ1-1, with D perhaps TRBD1 (5 bases). The TCR comes from a human donor with non-small cell lung cancer who had stable disease on radiotherapy plus ipilimumab. CDR3 in amino acids: CASRGLRDTEAFF. The CDR3 nucleotides are TGTGCCAGCAGGGGGCTTCGGGACACTGAAGCTTTCTTT.